A selection of T cell receptor beta chains follows, all from one sample in a study of blood T cell repertoires in COVID-19. Only in-frame clones appear in the TCRdb table, and some are missing; sequencing was by immunoSEQ multiplex PCR. The sample gives approximately 200,000 clones, about 85% of which show up once; roughly a tenth is in the top ten. The sample was PBMCs or T cells enriched from blood (not recorded which). All receptors derive from a man under 40 who had recovered from COVID-19. The CDR3 runs from the conserved cysteine through the conserved F or W. A D gene is named only where the DNA matches it firmly. Clone sizes are given selectively: once, few, many, or a class where the clone is expanded.

TRBV4-1,15,-,-,TRBJ2-7,CASSRQRAASYEQYF,TGCGCCAGCAGTCGTCAGAGGGCCGCTTCCTACGAGCAGTACTTC
TRBV10-3,14,-,-,TRBJ1-2,CAISENLRNGGYTF,TGTGCCATCAGTGAGAATCTCAGGAATGGTGGCTACACCTTC
TRBV30,14,TRBD1,-,TRBJ2-7,CAWRSGQGAYEQYF,TGTGCCTGGAGGTCCGGACAGGGGGCTTACGAGCAGTACTTC
TRBV30,14,TRBD1,-,TRBJ1-4,CAWSGLLAGGKLFF,TGTGCCTGGAGCGGGCTGCTGGCAGGGGGGAAACTGTTTTTT
TRBV11-2,15,-,-,TRBJ2-2,CASTQLGGPTGELFF,TGTGCCAGCACCCAACTCGGGGGGCCCACCGGGGAGCTGTTTTTT
TRBV11-2,15,TRBD1,-,TRBJ1-2,CASSLGTGRNYGYTF,TGTGCCAGCAGCTTGGGGACAGGACGAAACTATGGCTACACCTTC
TRBV19,14,-,-,TRBJ1-2,CASRQDRRAGGYTF,TGTGCCAGTAGACAGGACCGACGGGCAGGGGGCTACACCTTC
TRBV5-1,13,TRBD1,-,TRBJ1-1,CASSSSGTGEAFF,TGCGCCAGCAGCTCCTCCGGGACAGGAGAAGCTTTCTTT
TRBV16,16,TRBD1,-,TRBJ1-1,CASSLGQGLMNTEAFF,TGTGCCAGCAGCCTGGGACAGGGCCTTATGAACACTGAAGCTTTCTTT
TRBV27,16,-,few,TRBJ2-2,CASRRQVGVISGELFF,TGTGCCAGCAGACGACAGGTGGGGGTAATCTCCGGGGAGCTGTTTTTT
TRBV4-3,17,-,-,TRBJ1-6,CASSQTYTGNRNSPLHF,TGCGCCAGCAGCCAGACCTATACAGGGAACAGAAATTCACCCCTCCACTTT
TRBV13,18,-,once,TRBJ2-7,CASSLRRLTTDRTVEQYF,TGTGCCAGCAGCTTAAGACGACTAACCACGGACCGGACGGTGGAGCAGTACTTC
TRBV2,15,TRBD1,-,TRBJ1-6,CASSDAGTGNSPLHF,TGTGCCAGCAGTGACGCCGGGACAGGGAATTCACCCCTCCACTTT
TRBV5-1,16,TRBD2,-,TRBJ2-5,CASSFPGTSVAETQYF,TGCGCCAGCAGCTTTCCCGGGACTAGCGTCGCAGAGACCCAGTACTTC
TRBV2,14,-,few,TRBJ1-4,CASRAGSTNEKLFF,TGTGCCAGCAGGGCAGGGTCAACTAATGAAAAACTGTTTTTT
TRBV5-1,14,TRBD1,-,TRBJ1-1,CASRTGQGMAEAFF,TGCGCCAGCAGAACTGGACAGGGTATGGCTGAAGCTTTCTTT
TRBV7-2,17,-,-,TRBJ1-2,CASSPSTGRGAIYGYTF,TGTGCCAGCAGCCCATCCACAGGGAGGGGGGCTATCTATGGCTACACCTTC
TRBV28,16,-,-,TRBJ1-4,CASPKRTTATNEKLFF,TGTGCCAGCCCCAAGCGGACCACCGCAACTAATGAAAAACTGTTTTTT
TRBV3-1/TRBV3-2,17,TRBD2,few,TRBJ2-2,CASSQETSGSQTGELFF,TGTGCCAGCAGCCAAGAAACTAGCGGGAGCCAAACCGGGGAGCTGTTTTTT
TRBV19,15,TRBD1,-,TRBJ2-7,CASSTGGVRGREQYF,TGTGCCAGTAGTACAGGGGGCGTTCGGGGCCGGGAGCAGTACTTC
TRBV30,14,-,-,TRBJ2-6,CAWSVTNGANVLTF,TGTGCCTGGAGTGTAACTAATGGGGCCAACGTCCTGACTTTC
TRBV27,16,-,-,TRBJ1-5,CASSLSGSYSGQPQHF,TGTGCCAGCAGTTTATCCGGAAGCTATTCGGGTCAGCCCCAGCATTTT
TRBV6-1,15,TRBD1,-,TRBJ1-4,CASSEHRGPREKLFF,TGTGCCAGCAGTGAACACAGGGGTCCAAGGGAAAAACTGTTTTTT
TRBV19,17,-,few,TRBJ2-1,CASSIPRGSKGNNEQFF,TGTGCCAGTAGTATACCCCGGGGGTCTAAAGGGAACAATGAGCAGTTCTTC
TRBV7-2,15,TRBD2,-,TRBJ2-3,CASSPGLASTDTQYF,TGTGCCAGCAGCCCGGGACTAGCAAGCACAGATACGCAGTATTTT
TRBV2,12,-,few,TRBJ2-1,CASRRGGQEQFF,TGTGCCAGCAGGCGAGGCGGTCAAGAGCAGTTCTTC
TRBV10-1,11,-,-,TRBJ2-7,CASSDRAGIYF,TGCGCCAGCAGTGATCGGGCAGGGATATACTTC
TRBV9,12,-,-,TRBJ2-2,CASSVRVGELFF,TGTGCCAGCAGCGTACGCGTCGGGGAGCTGTTTTTT
TRBV5-8,15,TRBD2,-,TRBJ2-1,CASSLELGLPNEQFF,TGTGCCAGCAGCTTGGAATTGGGACTACCGAATGAGCAGTTCTTC
TRBV6-5,14,TRBD1,-,TRBJ1-2,CASSLTTGVYGYTF,TGTGCCAGCAGTTTAACGACAGGGGTCTATGGCTACACCTTC
TRBV5-8,16,-,-,TRBJ2-3,CASSPLGGGVTDTQYF,TGTGCCAGCAGCCCCCTAGGTGGGGGCGTGACAGATACGCAGTATTTT
TRBV19,17,TRBD1,once,TRBJ1-6,CASSTTPQGTFLSPLHF,TGTGCCAGTAGTACCACGCCACAGGGGACGTTTCTCTCACCCCTCCACTTT
TRBV6-5,14,-,-,TRBJ2-7,CASSTDRSLYEQYF,TGTGCCAGCTCTACAGACAGGTCTCTCTACGAGCAGTACTTC
TRBV16,16,TRBD1,-,TRBJ1-5,CASSQYVRGLGQPQHF,TGTGCCAGCAGCCAATACGTCAGGGGGCTGGGACAGCCCCAGCATTTT
TRBV6-2/TRBV6-3,13,TRBD1,-,TRBJ2-7,CASSNRGAYEQYF,TGTGCCAGCAGTAACAGGGGAGCCTACGAGCAGTACTTC
TRBV6-5,13,-,few,TRBJ2-3,CASNQGSTDTQYF,TGTGCCAGCAACCAGGGCAGCACAGATACGCAGTATTTT
TRBV4-3,17,TRBD2,-,TRBJ2-7,CASSQDSGGAIAYEQYF,TGCGCCAGCAGCCAAGATTCCGGGGGGGCAATAGCCTACGAGCAGTACTTC
TRBV9,18,TRBD2,-,TRBJ2-1,CASSSGGLAGSGDNEQFF,TGTGCCAGCAGCTCAGGGGGACTAGCGGGATCCGGCGACAATGAGCAGTTCTTC
TRBV7-6,17,TRBD2,-,TRBJ2-5,CASSLEGSGSYRETQYF,TGTGCCAGCAGCTTAGAGGGTAGCGGGAGCTATCGAGAGACCCAGTACTTC
TRBV7-9,16,-,-,TRBJ2-1,CASSSTGIARATEQFF,TGTGCCAGCAGCTCTACCGGGATCGCGCGTGCCACTGAGCAGTTCTTC
TRBV24-1,15,-,-,TRBJ1-1,CATSVNPGHLTEAFF,TGTGCCACCAGTGTGAACCCGGGACACCTCACTGAAGCTTTCTTT
TRBV21-1,18,-,-,TRBJ1-1,CASSKGVDIGTGDTEAFF,TGTGCCAGCAGCAAAGGGGTAGATATCGGGACAGGGGACACTGAAGCTTTCTTT
TRBV6-1,15,TRBD2,-,TRBJ2-3,CASSERLAGKDTQYF,TGTGCCAGCAGTGAAAGACTAGCGGGGAAAGATACGCAGTATTTT
TRBV13,14,-,once,TRBJ2-7,CASSLGGFRYEQYF,TGTGCCAGCAGCTTAGGCGGGTTCCGCTACGAGCAGTACTTC
TRBV10-3,13,TRBD1,once,TRBJ1-1,CAISADRGTEAFF,TGTGCCATCAGTGCGGACAGGGGCACTGAAGCTTTCTTT
TRBV4-3,15,TRBD1,-,TRBJ2-7,CASSQEGQGTYEQYF,TGCGCCAGCAGCCAAGAGGGACAGGGGACCTACGAGCAGTACTTC
TRBV7-2,16,TRBD1,once,TRBJ2-2,CASSLVGQGANGELFF,TGTGCCAGCAGCTTAGTGGGACAGGGGGCTAACGGGGAGCTGTTTTTT
TRBV5-1,16,-,-,TRBJ2-4,CASSIDRSVAKNIQYF,TGCGCCAGCAGCATAGACAGATCCGTAGCCAAAAACATTCAGTACTTC
TRBV7-2,15,-,-,TRBJ1-5,CASSWEGGAGQPQHF,TGTGCCAGCAGCTGGGAAGGGGGGGCAGGTCAGCCCCAGCATTTT
TRBV28,18,-,-,TRBJ2-7,CASSLLGEGLTSSYEQYF,TGTGCCAGCAGTTTATTAGGCGAGGGCCTAACTTCATCCTACGAGCAGTACTTC
TRBV28,13,TRBD1,-,TRBJ1-2,CASSRTGGQGYTF,TGTGCCAGCAGTCGGACAGGGGGCCAGGGCTACACCTTC
TRBV7-9,13,-,-,TRBJ2-7,CASSRGTRVEQYF,TGTGCCAGCAGCCGGGGGACTCGCGTGGAGCAGTACTTC
TRBV11-2,16,TRBD2,few,TRBJ2-5,CASSFKPAGSQETQYF,TGTGCCAGCAGCTTTAAGCCAGCGGGATCTCAGGAGACCCAGTACTTC
TRBV19,13,TRBD1,few,TRBJ1-5,CASSGQGAQPQHF,TGTGCCAGTAGTGGACAGGGGGCTCAGCCCCAGCATTTT
TRBV11-2,15,TRBD1,-,TRBJ1-1,CASTRQGATVSEAFF,TGTGCCAGCACCCGACAGGGGGCGACGGTCTCTGAAGCTTTCTTT
TRBV6-5,14,-,once,TRBJ1-5,CASTKRQGNQPQHF,TGTGCCAGCACTAAAAGACAGGGCAATCAGCCCCAGCATTTT
TRBV27,16,-,-,TRBJ1-2,CASSLSPLGSNYGYTF,TGTGCCAGCAGTTTATCCCCCCTGGGGAGCAACTATGGCTACACCTTC
TRBV7-9,15,TRBD1,-,TRBJ2-7,CASSLVQGGSYEQYF,TGTGCCAGCAGCTTAGTACAGGGGGGCTCCTACGAGCAGTACTTC
TRBV18,14,TRBD1,-,TRBJ2-5,CASSRDRAAETQYF,TGTGCCAGCTCAAGGGACAGGGCGGCAGAGACCCAGTACTTC
TRBV27,14,-,-,TRBJ1-2,CASSSGLAAYGYTF,TGTGCCAGCAGTTCGGGACTCGCGGCCTATGGCTACACCTTC